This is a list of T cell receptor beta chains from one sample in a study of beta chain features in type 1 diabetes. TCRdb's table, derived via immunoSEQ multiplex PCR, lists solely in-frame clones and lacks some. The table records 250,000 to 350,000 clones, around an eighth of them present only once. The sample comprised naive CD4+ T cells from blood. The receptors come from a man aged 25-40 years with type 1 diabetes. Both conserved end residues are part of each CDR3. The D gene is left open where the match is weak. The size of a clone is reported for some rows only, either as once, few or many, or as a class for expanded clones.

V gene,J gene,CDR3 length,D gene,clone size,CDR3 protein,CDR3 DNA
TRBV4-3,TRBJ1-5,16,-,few,CASSQNREFSNQPQHF,TGCGCCAGCAGCCAAAACAGGGAGTTTAGCAATCAGCCCCAGCATTTT
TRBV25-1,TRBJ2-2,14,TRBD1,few,CASSQTGYTGELFF,TGTGCCAGCAGCCAGACAGGGTACACCGGGGAGCTGTTTTTT
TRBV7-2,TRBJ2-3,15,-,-,CASSSQVGKEDTQYF,TGTGCCAGCAGCTCCCAGGTCGGGAAGGAAGATACGCAGTATTTT
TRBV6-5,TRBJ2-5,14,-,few,CASSYSPGMGTQYF,TGTGCCAGCAGTTACTCTCCAGGGATGGGGACCCAGTACTTC
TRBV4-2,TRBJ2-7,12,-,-,CASSQEGHEQYF,TGTGCCAGCAGCCAAGAGGGCCACGAGCAGTACTTC
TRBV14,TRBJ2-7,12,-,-,CASSQTQYEQYF,TGTGCCAGCAGCCAAACACAGTACGAGCAGTACTTC
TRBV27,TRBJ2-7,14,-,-,CASSFLGQSYEQYF,TGTGCCAGCAGTTTTCTCGGACAGTCCTACGAGCAGTACTTC
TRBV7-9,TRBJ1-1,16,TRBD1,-,CASSLDRGEGNTEAFF,TGTGCCAGCAGCCTAGACAGGGGCGAAGGGAACACTGAAGCTTTCTTT
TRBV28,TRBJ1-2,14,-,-,CASSSLDRSYGYTF,TGTGCCAGCAGTTCTCTCGACAGATCCTATGGCTACACCTTC
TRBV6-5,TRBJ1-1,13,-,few,CASSDTRNTEAFF,TGTGCCAGCAGCGACACGAGGAACACTGAAGCTTTCTTT
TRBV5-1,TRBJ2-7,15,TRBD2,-,CASSLQGYSGGEQYF,TGCGCCAGCAGCCTACAGGGGTATAGCGGGGGCGAGCAGTACTTC
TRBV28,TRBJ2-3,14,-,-,CASSLPGAADTQYF,TGTGCCAGCAGTTTACCGGGAGCGGCAGATACGCAGTATTTT
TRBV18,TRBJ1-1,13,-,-,CASFSPGNTEAFF,TGTGCCAGCTTCTCTCCAGGGAACACTGAAGCTTTCTTT
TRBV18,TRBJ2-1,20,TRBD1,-,CASSPLYTSTGTEGYNEQFF,TGTGCCAGCTCACCCCTATACACTTCCACCGGGACAGAAGGCTACAATGAGCAGTTCTTC
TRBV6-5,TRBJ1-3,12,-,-,CASVSSGNTIYF,TGTGCCAGCGTCAGCTCTGGAAACACCATATATTTT
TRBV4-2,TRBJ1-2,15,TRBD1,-,CASSQTTGVDYGYTF,TGTGCCAGCAGCCAAACGACAGGGGTAGACTATGGCTACACCTTC
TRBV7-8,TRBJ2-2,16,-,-,CASSNPDRSGNGELFF,TGTGCCAGCAGCAACCCTGACAGGTCCGGAAACGGGGAGCTGTTTTTT
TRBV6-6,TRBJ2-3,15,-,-,CASSYYRDNEDTQYF,TGTGCCAGCAGTTACTACCGGGACAACGAAGATACGCAGTATTTT
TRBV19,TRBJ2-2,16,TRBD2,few,CASSIPASGKTGELFF,TGTGCCAGTAGTATCCCCGCTAGCGGGAAAACCGGGGAGCTGTTTTTT
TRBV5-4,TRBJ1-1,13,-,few,CASSIGGRQRTFF,TGTGCCAGCAGTATCGGGGGGAGGCAGAGGACTTTCTTT
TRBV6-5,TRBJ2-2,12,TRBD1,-,CASSYRGGELFF,TGTGCCAGCTCCTACAGGGGGGGGGAGCTGTTTTTT
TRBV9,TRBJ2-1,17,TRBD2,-,CASSPRTSGASYNEQFF,TGTGCCAGCAGCCCCCGGACTAGCGGCGCCTCCTACAATGAGCAGTTCTTC
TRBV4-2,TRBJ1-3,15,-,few,CASSQDGTRGNTIYF,TGTGCCAGCAGCCAAGACGGGACACGTGGAAACACCATATATTTT
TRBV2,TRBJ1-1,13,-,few,CASSGQANTEAFF,TGTGCCAGCAGTGGGCAGGCGAACACTGAAGCTTTCTTT
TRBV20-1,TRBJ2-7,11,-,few,CSATSLYEQYF,TGCAGTGCAACGAGTCTCTACGAGCAGTACTTC
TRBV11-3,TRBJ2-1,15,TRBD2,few,CASSLRREGRDEQFF,TGTGCCAGCAGCTTAAGGCGGGAGGGCCGTGATGAGCAGTTCTTC
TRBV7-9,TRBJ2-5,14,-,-,CASSLVVLRETQYF,TGTGCCAGCAGCTTAGTCGTGCTGAGAGAGACCCAGTACTTC
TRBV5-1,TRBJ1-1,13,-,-,CASSDQGNTEAFF,TGCGCCAGCAGCGACCAGGGAAACACTGAAGCTTTCTTT
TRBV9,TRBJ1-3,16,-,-,CASSVGGPTAGNTIYF,TGTGCCAGCAGCGTAGGAGGCCCCACGGCTGGAAACACCATATATTTT
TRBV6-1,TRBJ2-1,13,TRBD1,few,CASSRDREAEQFF,TGTGCCAGCAGCCGGGACAGGGAGGCTGAGCAGTTCTTC
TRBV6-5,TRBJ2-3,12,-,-,CASSSQTDTQYF,TGTGCCAGCAGTTCGCAGACAGATACGCAGTATTTT
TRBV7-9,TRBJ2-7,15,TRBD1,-,CASSLAGTGGGEQYF,TGTGCCAGCAGCTTAGCTGGGACAGGGGGCGGCGAGCAGTACTTC
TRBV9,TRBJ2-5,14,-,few,CASSVGGGKETQYF,TGTGCCAGCAGCGTAGGCGGAGGCAAAGAGACCCAGTACTTC
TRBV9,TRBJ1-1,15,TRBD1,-,CASSDTTGGYTEAFF,TGTGCCAGCAGCGACACGACAGGGGGGTACACTGAAGCTTTCTTT
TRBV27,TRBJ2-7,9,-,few,CASRSEQYF,TGTGCCAGCAGGTCGGAGCAGTACTTC
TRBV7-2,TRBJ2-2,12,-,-,CASSFSLGELFF,TGTGCCAGCAGCTTTTCTTTGGGGGAGCTGTTTTTT
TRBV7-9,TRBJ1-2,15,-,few,CASSPRRTASYGYTF,TGTGCCAGCAGCCCGCGACGGACAGCCAGCTATGGCTACACCTTC
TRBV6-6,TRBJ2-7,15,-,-,CASSLPTGIPGEQYF,TGTGCCAGCAGTTTGCCGACAGGCATCCCCGGCGAGCAGTACTTC
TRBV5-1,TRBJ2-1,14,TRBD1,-,CASTFSTGSDEQFF,TGCGCCAGCACTTTTTCGACAGGGAGCGATGAGCAGTTCTTC
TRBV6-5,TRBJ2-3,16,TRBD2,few,CASSYYTSGRGDTQYF,TGTGCCAGCAGTTATTATACTAGCGGGAGGGGAGATACGCAGTATTTT
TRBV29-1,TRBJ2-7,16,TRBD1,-,CSVSPSWTGGAYEQYF,TGCAGCGTGAGTCCTTCTTGGACAGGGGGCGCCTACGAGCAGTACTTC
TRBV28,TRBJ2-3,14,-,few,CASRAGPFTDTQYF,TGTGCCAGCAGAGCGGGTCCCTTCACAGATACGCAGTATTTT
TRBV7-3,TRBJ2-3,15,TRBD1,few,CASSLTGGAADTQYF,TGTGCCAGCAGCCTGACAGGGGGCGCAGCAGATACGCAGTATTTT
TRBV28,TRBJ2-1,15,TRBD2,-,CASRSGTSGRDEQFF,TGTGCCAGCAGATCCGGGACTAGCGGGCGTGATGAGCAGTTCTTC
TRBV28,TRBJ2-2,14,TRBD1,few,CASSFYRGTGELFF,TGTGCCAGCAGTTTTTACAGGGGGACCGGGGAGCTGTTTTTT
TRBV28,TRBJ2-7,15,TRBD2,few,CASQPGLKLSYEQYF,TGTGCCAGCCAGCCGGGACTAAAGCTCTCCTACGAGCAGTACTTC
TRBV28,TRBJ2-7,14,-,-,CASSADGSSYEQYF,TGTGCCAGCAGTGCGGACGGGAGCTCCTACGAGCAGTACTTC
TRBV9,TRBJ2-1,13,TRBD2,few,CASSVSTSGEQFF,TGTGCCAGCAGTGTCTCCACTAGCGGTGAGCAGTTCTTC
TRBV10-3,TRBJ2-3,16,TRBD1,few,CAISESGTGGPDTQYF,TGTGCCATCAGTGAGTCAGGGACAGGGGGCCCCGATACGCAGTATTTT
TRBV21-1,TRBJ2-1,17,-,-,CASSKVLGTSGYNEQFF,TGTGCCAGCAGCAAAGTGTTAGGGACTAGCGGATACAATGAGCAGTTCTTC
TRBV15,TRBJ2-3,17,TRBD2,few,CATSRRIAGGGTDTQYF,TGTGCCACCAGCAGAAGGATAGCGGGAGGAGGCACAGATACGCAGTATTTT
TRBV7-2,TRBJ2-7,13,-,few,CASKSRGIGEQYF,TGTGCCAGCAAGTCTCGCGGGATTGGGGAGCAGTACTTC
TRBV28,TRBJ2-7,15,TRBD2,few,CASSLSASGSNEQYF,TGTGCCAGCAGTTTAAGTGCTAGCGGGAGTAACGAGCAGTACTTC
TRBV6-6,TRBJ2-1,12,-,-,CASRGSGGEQFF,TGTGCCAGCAGAGGATCCGGAGGTGAGCAGTTCTTC